This T cell receptor (beta chain) comes out of a study of beta chain features in type 1 diabetes. For the study at large: The study found patients and healthy donors alike in age, gender and cell yields. General study points: VDJ junctions from patients with type 1 diabetes contained fewer insertions and more deletions. Any HLA type influence on TCRB rearrangement was left unresolved here.

Regarding this clone: Its cognate antigen is unknown.

Expressed TCRB transcripts were sequenced because the isolated RNA had all been reverse transcribed beforehand. Some clones are missing from TCRdb's copy, which holds only in-frame ones; the method was immunoSEQ multiplex PCR. Among over 40,000 clones listed, 51% were seen once. Cell sorting via CD45RO/CCR7/CD25/CD127/CD95/CD27 was performed to obtain CD4+ naive, central memory, regulatory and stem cell-like memory cells. Input material: Tregs from blood. This TCR came from a woman younger than 35 in good health.

This chain's CDR3 is CASSLQGGDTGELFF. CDR3 DNA sequence: TGCGCCAGCAGCTTGCAGGGTGGGGACACCGGGGAGCTGTTTTTT. This chain connects TRBV5-1 to TRBJ2-2, with D possibly TRBD1 on 5 matching bases. CDR3 length: 15 residues. The ends were cut back, 1 base at V and 3 bases at J, with 10 bases in the middle. Germline lookup yields CDR1 SGHRS and CDR2 YFSETQ.